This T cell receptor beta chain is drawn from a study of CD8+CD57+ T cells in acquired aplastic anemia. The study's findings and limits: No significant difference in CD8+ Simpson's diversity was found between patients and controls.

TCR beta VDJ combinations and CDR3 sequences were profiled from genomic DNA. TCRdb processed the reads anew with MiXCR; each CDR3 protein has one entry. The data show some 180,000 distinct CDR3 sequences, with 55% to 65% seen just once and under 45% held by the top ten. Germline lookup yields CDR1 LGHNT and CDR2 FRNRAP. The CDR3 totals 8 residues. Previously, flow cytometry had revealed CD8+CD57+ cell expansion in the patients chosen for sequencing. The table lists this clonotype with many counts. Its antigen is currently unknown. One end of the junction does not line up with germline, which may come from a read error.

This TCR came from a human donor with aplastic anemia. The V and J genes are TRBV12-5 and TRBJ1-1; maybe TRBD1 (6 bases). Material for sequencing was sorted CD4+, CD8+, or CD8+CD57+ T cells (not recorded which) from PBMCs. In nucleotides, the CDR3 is TGTGCTGGAGGGCAGGGGACCTTT. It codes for CAGGQGTF.